This TCR beta chain was retrieved from a study of blood T cell repertoires in COVID-19. CDR3 length: 13 residues. CDR1 is MNHNY and CDR2 is SVGAGI in the germline V gene (reference sequence). This clone was seen a single time. The authors' processing: Researchers report that nucleated cell counts were estimated from reference gene primer amplification. TCRdb's table, derived via immunoSEQ multiplex PCR, lists solely in-frame clones and lacks some. That table supplies the V and J calls and clone size; D and trimming were determined from the DNA. Of some 150,000 clones detected, 70% to 85% appear once; the ten largest clones hold just over 9.5%.

This receptor was obtained from a woman aged 45-59 years with acute or convalescent COVID-19. The chain joins TRBV6-6 to TRBJ1-1; D not certain. Sequenced: peripheral blood. CDR3 bases: TGTGTCTCAGCAGGCACTTTGAACACTGAAGCTTTCTTT. This codes for CVSAGTLNTEAFF.